This TCR beta chain appears in the sequencing data of a study of cytomegalovirus exposure and HLA in healthy donors. Study background: HLA-typed donors were the source of roughly 85 million unique TCRs held in an early data release.

Broader study findings: A later analysis found most CMV-associated TCR beta chains apparently HLA-restricted.

The PCR ran on 60 Vbeta and 13 Jbeta primers. Profiling relied on immunoSEQ multiplex PCR, and the TCRdb table lists in-frame clones only, not all of them. In the table there are some 110,000 clones, 70% to 75% of which are singletons. Germline assignment: CDR1 SGHRS and CDR2 YFSETQ. Trimming took off 0 bases at V and 2 bases at J, with 6 bases between the two ends. This CDR3 is built from 14 residues. On this clone itself: Its specificity is not known.

This sequence joins TRBV5-1 and TRBJ1-5; D remains ambiguous. The sequence derives from a man aged 35-49 years in good health and CMV-seronegative. Sample: PBMCs. The CDR3 region has the DNA TGCGCCAGCAGCTTGGCCGGGGGCAATCAGCCCCAGCATTTT. Translated, it gives CASSLAGGNQPQHF.